This T cell receptor beta chain is drawn from a study of kidney transplant recipient with SARS-CoV-2 infection. This clonotype appeared many times. V dropped 6 bases and J dropped 6 bases, with 8 bases sitting between them. The CDR3 contains 11 residues. Germline V gene lookup returns CDR1 MNHNY and CDR2 SVGAGI (reference sequence). From the reads, TCRdb called clonotypes with MiXCR, one entry per CDR3 protein. The repertoire holds under 300,000 distinct CDR3 sequences, with roughly 26% as singletons. Sample: a blood sample, taken at baseline and between days 110 and 120 from a kidney transplant recipient. This rearrangement joins TRBV6-6 to TRBJ1-1; D unresolved. This receptor was identified in a male patient aged 30 to 40 who had COVID-19 and was a kidney transplant recipient. Some T cells here may be from the graft donor. DNA of the CDR3: TGTGCCAGCAGGACGATCTCTGAAGCTTTCTTT. This translates into CASRTISEAFF.